Listed below are T cell receptor beta chains from one sample, sequenced in a study of regulatory T cells in long-lasting Graves disease. One entry per CDR3 protein results from TCRdb running MiXCR on the multiplex PCR reads. The sample includes about 500,000 distinct CDR3 sequences, around 12% of them seen just once. These data were also reused for a study on T cells in Graves' hyperthyroidism and ophthalmopathy.

Sequenced here: peripheral blood mononuclear cells (PBMCs), sampled at new diagnosis, from a patient treated with antithyroid drugs. The receptor source for this set is a woman aged 30 to 39 with Graves disease. Each CDR3 is given with its conserved first and last residue. D genes are given only for firm matches. A clone size is listed for some rows: how often the clone was seen (once, few, many), or a class if it is expanded.

CAIRVSGVDTQYF TGTGCCATCAGGGTTTCGGGGGTAGATACGCAGTATTTT TRBJ2-3 . many TRBV10-3
CASSSYGRIAGVKGPYNEQFF TGTGCCAGCAGTTCATACGGAAGAATAGCGGGAGTTAAGGGCCCATACAATGAGCAGTTCTTC TRBJ2-1 TRBD2 once TRBV27
CASSLSGRADTQYF TGTGCCAGCAGTTTGAGCGGGAGAGCGGATACGCAGTATTTT TRBJ2-3 TRBD2 many TRBV28
CSTSPSPNTGELFF TGCAGTACTAGCCCTAGTCCGAACACCGGGGAGCTGTTTTTT TRBJ2-2 . . TRBV20-1
CATRTSGRGNTGELFF TGTGCCACTCGGACTAGCGGGAGGGGGAACACCGGGGAGCTGTTTTTT TRBJ2-2 TRBD2 many TRBV19
CASSKRDGSYEQYF TGTGCCAGTAGTAAACGGGACGGATCCTACGAGCAGTACTTC TRBJ2-7 . . TRBV19
CASSSPTRSSYNEQFF TGTGCCAGCAGTTCCCCAACTAGGAGCTCCTACAATGAGCAGTTCTTC TRBJ2-1 . many TRBV27
CASSRISGEKLFF TGTGCCAGCAGTCGAATCTCCGGGGAAAAACTGTTTTTT TRBJ1-4 . many TRBV6-1
CASSLVNSNQPHHF TGTGCCAGCAGCTTGGTGAATAGCAATCAGCCCCATCATTTT TRBJ1-5 . . TRBV5-6
CASSRDTAGGEAFF TGCGCCAGCAGCAGGGACACCGCGGGGGGTGAAGCTTTCTTT TRBJ1-1 . many TRBV5-1
CASTQGAGDTGELFF TGCGCCAGCACCCAGGGGGCAGGGGACACCGGGGAGCTGTTTTTT TRBJ2-2 TRBD1 few TRBV5-1
CASSSPGTGVLGYTF TGTGCCAGCAGTTCCCCCGGGACAGGGGTTTTAGGCTACACCTTC TRBJ1-2 TRBD1 few TRBV6-2/TRBV6-3
CASSSGGGGPARWNTQYF TGTGCCAGCAGTTCGGGGGGGGGGGGACCCGCAAGGTGGAATACGCAGTATTTT TRBJ2-3 TRBD2 many TRBV28
CSVEDLGSYNEQFF TGCAGCGTTGAAGATCTGGGATCCTACAATGAGCAGTTCTTC TRBJ2-1 . many TRBV29-1
CSAYRGIRSVLCGYTF TGCAGTGCCTACCGGGGCATCCGATCGGTTCTATGTGGCTACACCTTC TRBJ1-2 . few TRBV20-1
CASSLVSGGLGAYAEAFF TGTGCCAGCAGCTTAGTAAGCGGGGGGTTGGGGGCCTACGCTGAAGCTTTCTTT TRBJ1-1 . . TRBV7-2
CASSYQGARETQYF TGTGCCAGCAGTTATCAGGGGGCTCGAGAGACCCAGTACTTC TRBJ2-5 TRBD1 many TRBV6-5